Detailed here is one TCR beta chain. Its antigen is not known. This sample was taken from a study of a mutant IDH1 vaccine in newly diagnosed glioma. Study information: Treated patients had a mean age of about 37 years and a sex split that was around 62% male and roughly 38% female. Those enrolled had earlier been treated with radiotherapy, temozolomide, or both, mostly both. Study-wide results and caveats: Shifts in the top peripheral T cell clonotypes seemed unrelated to pseudoprogression.

V shed 4 bases and J 4 bases; nucleotides not matched to a gene: 6. The CDR3 runs 14 residues. Germline loops: CDR1 SGHVS, CDR2 FNYEAQ. The time point is: week 35, safety follow-up. Every single dose of the vaccine, 300 ug of mutant IDH1 20-mer peptide, came with topical imiquimod. The data were produced by immunoSEQ multiplex PCR, yet TCRdb's version contains in-frame clones alone and is incomplete. The top ten hold about 4.9% of the sample, which has over 60,000 clones, about four fifths seen once. The specimen was PBMCs, collected from a glioma patient whose treatment included an IDH1 peptide vaccine. This clonotype was sampled from a man in his forties with glioma. The chain employs TRBV7-6 and TRBJ2-7, with 8 bases lining up with TRBD1. CDR3 in DNA: TGTGCCAGCAGCTCCGGGACAGGAGATTACGAGCAGTACTTC. As protein: CASSSGTGDYEQYF. Based on the CDR3 plus reference TRBV7-6 and TRBJ2-7, the full variable domain is GAGVSQSPRYKVTKRGQDVALRCDPISGHVSLYWYRQALGQGPEFLTYFNYEAQQDKSGLPNDRFSAERPEGSISTLTIQRTEQRDSAMYRCASSSGTGDYEQYFGPGTRLTVT.